This is a list of T cell receptor beta chains from one sample in a study of blood T cell repertoires in COVID-19. Profiled with immunoSEQ multiplex PCR; TCRdb holds only in-frame clones, not every one. The sample yields 300,000 to 450,000 clones, about 90% seen once. Input material: PBMCs or T cells enriched from blood (not recorded which). These receptors were obtained from a woman in her 30s who had been exposed to COVID-19. The CDR3 runs from the conserved cysteine through the conserved F or W. The D gene is left open where the match is weak. Rows may omit the clone size; those that give it use once, few, many or a size class.

v_gene	abundance	d_gene	j_gene	CDR3aa	CDR3nt
TRBV23-1	NA	TRBD2	TRBJ2-1	CASSQSGRGAHNEQFF	TGCGCCAGCAGTCAATCGGGGCGGGGGGCGCACAATGAGCAGTTCTTC
TRBV6-5	NA	NA	TRBJ1-4	CASSYAWGRLEKLFF	TGTGCCAGCAGTTACGCGTGGGGCAGGCTTGAAAAACTGTTTTTT
TRBV30	once	NA	TRBJ1-1	CAWSLPAEAFF	TGTGCCTGGAGTCTGCCAGCTGAAGCTTTCTTT
TRBV7-9	NA	NA	TRBJ2-2	CASSLGTAGHGELFF	TGTGCCAGCAGCTTGGGGACTGCTGGGCACGGGGAGCTGTTTTTT
TRBV30	NA	NA	TRBJ1-6	CAWSVRGALYNSPLHF	TGTGCCTGGAGTGTACGGGGTGCCCTCTATAATTCACCCCTCCACTTT
TRBV9	NA	NA	TRBJ2-1	CASSVEGLGPYNEQFF	TGTGCCAGCAGCGTAGAGGGACTGGGACCCTACAATGAGCAGTTCTTC
TRBV10-2	NA	TRBD2	TRBJ2-3	CASGGLAGRGTQYF	TGCGCCAGCGGGGGACTAGCGGGAAGGGGTACGCAGTATTTT
TRBV7-9	NA	NA	TRBJ1-1	CASSLGDPMNTEAFF	TGTGCCAGCAGCTTAGGTGATCCTATGAACACTGAAGCTTTCTTT
TRBV4-1	NA	NA	TRBJ1-4	CASSQKEAPLEEKLFF	TGCGCCAGCAGCCAAAAGGAGGCCCCCCTCGAGGAAAAACTGTTTTTT
TRBV7-9	NA	TRBD1	TRBJ1-2	CASSLGDRNAF	TGTGCCAGCAGCTTAGGGGACAGAAACGCCTTC
TRBV28	NA	NA	TRBJ1-2	CALARPPYGYTF	TGTGCCCTGGCCCGTCCCCCTTATGGCTACACCTTC
TRBV27	NA	TRBD2	TRBJ2-1	CASSLRLAGMDNEQFF	TGTGCCAGCAGTTTAAGGCTAGCGGGAATGGATAATGAGCAGTTCTTC
TRBV7-9	NA	NA	TRBJ1-1	CASSLPGLTEAFF	TGTGCCAGCAGCTTACCAGGGCTTACTGAAGCTTTCTTT
TRBV24-1	NA	TRBD2	TRBJ2-1	CATSDVLAENEQFF	TGTGCCACCAGTGACGTACTAGCGGAAAATGAGCAGTTCTTC
TRBV2	NA	NA	TRBJ2-7	CASSEEQSYEQYF	TGTGCCAGCAGTGAAGAACAGTCCTACGAGCAGTACTTC
TRBV28	NA	NA	TRBJ2-5	CASGPWTKETQYF	TGTGCCAGCGGTCCTTGGACAAAAGAGACCCAGTACTTC
TRBV7-3	NA	TRBD1	TRBJ2-2	CASSLYGTVHTGELFF	TGTGCCAGCAGCTTATATGGGACAGTCCACACCGGGGAGCTGTTTTTT
TRBV7-9	NA	NA	TRBJ2-2	CASSPRGSTIPMNTGELFF	TGTGCCAGCAGCCCAAGAGGGTCGACCATCCCTATGAACACCGGGGAGCTGTTTTTT
TRBV27	NA	NA	TRBJ1-1	CASSPFSGDAFF	TGTGCCAGCAGTCCCTTCTCAGGGGACGCTTTCTTT
TRBV10-1	NA	TRBD2	TRBJ2-2	CASSLGVAGTTGELFF	TGCGCCAGCAGCCTTGGGGTAGCGGGGACTACCGGGGAGCTGTTTTTT
TRBV11-2	NA	NA	TRBJ2-7	CASSFSGAAYEQYF	TGTGCCAGCAGCTTTAGCGGAGCCGCCTACGAGCAGTACTTC
TRBV29-1	NA	TRBD2	TRBJ2-1	CSATRLAGGYEQFF	TGCAGCGCCACGAGACTAGCGGGAGGGTATGAGCAGTTCTTC
TRBV27	once	NA	TRBJ2-7	CASRRGREQYF	TGTGCCAGCAGAAGGGGTCGGGAGCAGTACTTC
TRBV28	NA	NA	TRBJ2-3	CASSLWQGSTDTQYF	TGTGCCAGCAGTTTGTGGCAGGGTAGCACAGATACGCAGTATTTT
TRBV23-1	NA	TRBD1	TRBJ1-5	CASSQQDREEVYSNQPQHF	TGCGCCAGCAGTCAACAGGACAGGGAAGAGGTTTATAGCAATCAGCCCCAGCATTTT
TRBV10-3	NA	TRBD1	TRBJ2-7	CAITQGQGSYEQYF	TGTGCCATCACCCAGGGACAGGGCAGCTACGAGCAGTACTTC
TRBV28	NA	NA	TRBJ2-1	CAIPGCYYNEQFF	TGTGCCATCCCGGGGTGCTACTACAATGAGCAGTTCTTC
TRBV6-1	many	TRBD2	TRBJ2-5	CASSELAGGPETQYF	TGTGCCAGCAGTGAACTAGCGGGAGGGCCAGAGACCCAGTACTTC
TRBV12-2	NA	NA	TRBJ2-1	CASREGLAGVASYNEQFF	TGTGCAAGTCGCGAGGGACTAGCGGGAGTAGCTAGCTACAATGAGCAGTTCTTC
TRBV27	NA	NA	TRBJ1-6	CASCRVEVPNSPLHF	TGTGCCAGCTGCAGGGTAGAGGTTCCCAATTCACCCCTCCACTTT
TRBV7-9	NA	NA	TRBJ2-1	CASSLYAGVAYNEQFF	TGTGCCAGCAGCTTGTACGCAGGGGTAGCCTACAATGAGCAGTTCTTC
TRBV7-9	NA	TRBD2	TRBJ2-3	CASSPAALAGGPTDTQYF	TGTGCCAGCAGCCCCGCCGCCCTAGCGGGAGGGCCGACAGATACGCAGTATTTT
TRBV27	NA	TRBD1	TRBJ2-1	CASSSGGAVIGEQFF	TGTGCCAGCAGTTCAGGGGGCGCGGTGATCGGTGAGCAGTTCTTC
TRBV28	NA	NA	TRBJ1-2	CASSGAPNYGYTF	TGTGCCAGCAGTGGGGCTCCAAACTATGGCTACACCTTC
TRBV18	NA	NA	TRBJ1-2	CASSPVPGENYGYTF	TGTGCCAGCTCACCAGTGCCAGGGGAAAACTATGGCTACACCTTC